A single T cell receptor (beta chain) is shown here with its context. The antigen remains unidentified. These data belong to a study of pediatric ulcerative colitis. Whole-study results and caveats: Blood-rectal clonal overlap within each person was significantly higher in ulcerative colitis patients than controls. Repertoires came from total lymphocyte DNA, not specific subsets.

Measured with immunoSEQ multiplex PCR; TCRdb has only the in-frame clones, and not every one. Among 55,000 to 80,000 clones listed, around 80% were seen once. No immunosuppressive drugs were given to ulcerative colitis patients before diagnostic colonoscopy. The CDR3 is 14 residues long. Germline V gives CDR1 SGHTA, CDR2 FQGTGA. Trimming removed 0 bases at V and 6 bases at J, with 11 bases between. The sequencing sample was made of blood. V gene TRBV7-3 combines with J gene TRBJ1-2; weak D call: TRBD1 (6 bases). The clonotype was recovered from a boy under 18 with moderate ulcerative colitis. This chain's CDR3 is CASSLTPRGDGYTF. Written as DNA, the CDR3 is TGTGCCAGCAGCTTAACGCCCAGGGGAGATGGCTACACCTTC.